This is a list of T cell receptor beta chains from one sample in a study of type 1 regulatory T cells. The antigens of these receptors remain unknown. TCRdb recomputed calls from the reads with MiXCR, one row per CDR3 protein. Of fewer than 25,000 distinct CDR3 sequences listed, around 70% are singletons. The sample taken for sequencing was cultured T cells, either the whole culture or a sorted T cell fraction (not recorded which). These receptors originate from a human donor in good health. Both conserved end residues are part of each CDR3. Each record gives: V gene, J gene, clone size, D gene, CDR3 DNA, CDR3 protein. The D gene is left open where the match is weak. The listing skips clone size in some rows; elsewhere it reads once, few, many or a size class.

TRBV7-2	TRBJ1-2	NA	NA	TGTGCCAGCAGCCCCTCCCCGGACGGAGTCTATGGCTACACCTTC	CASSPSPDGVYGYTF
TRBV29-1	TRBJ2-1	once	NA	TGCAGCGTTGACAAGTCGAGGGATGAGCAGTTCTTC	CSVDKSRDEQFF
TRBV29-1	TRBJ2-3	NA	NA	TGCAGCGCCTACCGACTGACAGGAGATACGCAGTATTTT	CSAYRLTGDTQYF
TRBV4-2	TRBJ1-6	few	NA	TGTGCCAGCAGCCGAGACATTCCTCGAGTGAATAATTCACCCCTCCACTTT	CASSRDIPRVNNSPLHF
TRBV3-1	TRBJ1-2	NA	NA	TGTGCCAGCAGCCAAGGGTCCCGGGCAGCAGGGAAGTACACCTTC	CASSQGSRAAGKYTF
TRBV5-1	TRBJ2-2	medium-sized	TRBD1	TGCGCCAGCAGCCTGCCACACAGGGGGGCCGGGGAGCTGTTTTTT	CASSLPHRGAGELFF
TRBV20-1	TRBJ2-1	NA	NA	TGCAGTGCTAGCACCCAGGGTCGGGAGCAGTTCTTC	CSASTQGREQFF
TRBV9	TRBJ1-2	once	NA	TGTGCCAGCACCCCGACAGCTAACTATGGCTACACCTTC	CASTPTANYGYTF
TRBV7-8	TRBJ2-2	NA	TRBD1	TGTGCCAGCAGCTCCGGGACAGGGTCCGGGGAGCTGTTTTTT	CASSSGTGSGELFF
TRBV12-3/TRBV12-4	TRBJ2-3	NA	NA	TGTGCCAGCACTCAATGGGGGGGGCCGAAACTTTTCACAGATACGCAGTATTTT	CASTQWGGPKLFTDTQYF
TRBV12-3/TRBV12-4	TRBJ2-3	NA	NA	TGTGCCAGCAGTCTTAGCGGAATTAGCACAGATACGCAGTATTTT	CASSLSGISTDTQYF
TRBV5-1	TRBJ2-1	NA	NA	TGCGCCAGCAGCGACCTAGCGGAGCAGTTCTTC	CASSDLAEQFF
TRBV7-9	TRBJ1-5	NA	NA	TGTGCCAGCAGTGCCGGGACTGGGAATCAGCCCCAGCATTTT	CASSAGTGNQPQHF
TRBV7-9	TRBJ1-1	once	TRBD1	TGTGCCAGCAGCGTGACAGGGTCCGAAGCTTTCTTT	CASSVTGSEAFF
TRBV5-1	TRBJ2-1	once	NA	TGCGCCAGCAGCTTGGACGGGGGGGACAGTAGTGAGCAGTTCTTC	CASSLDGGDSSEQFF
TRBV7-2	TRBJ2-5	NA	NA	TGTGCCAGCAGCTACAGCAGAGGCCAAGAGACCCAGTACTTC	CASSYSRGQETQYF
TRBV4-1	TRBJ1-4	NA	TRBD1	TGCGCCAGCAGCCAAATCCGAGACAGGGACAATAATGAAAAACTGTTTTTT	CASSQIRDRDNNEKLFF
TRBV7-6	TRBJ2-7	NA	NA	TGTGCCAGCAGCATAAACCCGGGACACGCTTCCGAGCAGTACTTC	CASSINPGHASEQYF
TRBV16	TRBJ2-3	NA	NA	TGTGCCAGCAGCCGACCTGGGGTAGTTGGTCCCCACACAGATACGCAGTATTTT	CASSRPGVVGPHTDTQYF
TRBV6-1	TRBJ1-5	NA	NA	TGCGCCAGCGCCCCCCCTGGAAGGGGTCAGCCCCAGCATTTT	CASAPPGRGQPQHF
TRBV6-5	TRBJ1-1	NA	NA	TGTGCCAGCAGTTACTCGGGGGGCTTCGTGTACACTGAAGCTTTCTTT	CASSYSGGFVYTEAFF
TRBV5-1	TRBJ2-7	few	NA	TGCGCCAGCAGCTTGGGGGGGGTCTCCTACGAGCAGTACTTC	CASSLGGVSYEQYF
TRBV12-3/TRBV12-4	TRBJ2-2	few	NA	TGTGCCAGCAAACAGACAGTGATCGCGAACACCGGGGAGCTGTTTTTT	CASKQTVIANTGELFF
TRBV5-1	TRBJ1-5	NA	NA	TGCGCCAGCAGCTTGGGGGAGACCTGGCAGCCCCAGCATTTT	CASSLGETWQPQHF
TRBV4-1	TRBJ1-4	NA	NA	TGCGCCAGCAGGGATGCGTACAGCGCAACTAATGAAAAACTGTTTTTT	CASRDAYSATNEKLFF
TRBV29-1	TRBJ1-3	few	NA	TGCAGCGTTACCACAGGATACTCTGGAAACACCATATATTTT	CSVTTGYSGNTIYF
TRBV6-1	TRBJ2-5	NA	NA	TGTGCCGCAGGGGGGGGTGCCCCCGAGACCCAGTACTTC	CAAGGGAPETQYF
TRBV7-8	TRBJ1-6	NA	TRBD1	TGTGCCAGCAGCTACCGGACAGGGGGTAGCTCCTATAATTCACCCCTCCACTTT	CASSYRTGGSSYNSPLHF
TRBV15	TRBJ2-5	NA	TRBD1	TGTGCCACCAGTTGGACAGGGGGCTTGGAGACCCAGTACTTC	CATSWTGGLETQYF
TRBV28	TRBJ2-1	NA	TRBD1	TGTGCCAGCAGAGACAGGGGGCCACGGTTCTTC	CASRDRGPRFF
TRBV5-1	TRBJ2-7	few	NA	TGCGCCAGCAGCTCGTCGACATTGAACTCCTACGAGCAGTACTTC	CASSSSTLNSYEQYF
TRBV6-1	TRBJ1-2	NA	NA	TGTGCCAGCAGAAGAACGGGAGTTCTACATGGCTACACCTTC	CASRRTGVLHGYTF
TRBV2	TRBJ2-1	few	NA	TGTGCCGGGACATCATACAATGAGCAGTTCTTC	CAGTSYNEQFF
TRBV5-1	TRBJ2-7	NA	NA	TGCGCCAGCAGCTTGCTACCGAACAGCGGCGAGCAGTACTTC	CASSLLPNSGEQYF
TRBV5-1	TRBJ2-4	NA	NA	TGCGCCAGCAGCTTTCCGGAGGGGGACATTCAGTACTTC	CASSFPEGDIQYF
TRBV28	TRBJ1-2	NA	NA	TGTGCCAGCAGTCCCGGGTTCTATGGCTACACCTTC	CASSPGFYGYTF
TRBV28	TRBJ2-1	medium-sized	NA	TGTGCCAGCAGTCTAGTCAGGAGGAATGAGCAGTTCTTC	CASSLVRRNEQFF
TRBV7-2	TRBJ2-4	NA	NA	TGTGCCAGCAGCTTATTACGTTTGAACATTCAGTACTTC	CASSLLRLNIQYF
TRBV4-1	TRBJ1-4	NA	NA	TGCGCCAGCAGCCAAGATCTTAGGGGCTTTGATGAAAAACTGTTTTTT	CASSQDLRGFDEKLFF
TRBV7-2	TRBJ2-3	NA	NA	TGTGCCAGCAGCTTAGGGGGCGGGGTATCTAGGGATTTT	CASSLGGGVSRDF
TRBV6-2/TRBV6-3	TRBJ1-2	NA	NA	TGTGCCAGCAGTCACCACCTGACACCCGGCTACACCTTC	CASSHHLTPGYTF
TRBV11-2	TRBJ2-7	NA	NA	TGTGCCAGCAGCGAGGTGGGGGAGCAGTACTTC	CASSEVGEQYF
TRBV6-5	TRBJ2-3	NA	NA	TGTGCCAGCAGTTACGTCCGGGGCAGAACAGATACGCAGTATTTT	CASSYVRGRTDTQYF
TRBV6-1	TRBJ2-3	NA	TRBD2	TGTGCCAGCAGTGAAATGAGAGCGGGGGGGCGGGATACGCAGTATTTT	CASSEMRAGGRDTQYF
TRBV6-7	TRBJ1-6	NA	TRBD1	TGTGCCAGCAGTGGCCCCCGGGACAGGGGGCGCCTCACTAATTCACCCCTCCACTTT	CASSGPRDRGRLTNSPLHF
TRBV7-8	TRBJ1-6	NA	TRBD1	TGTGCCAGCAGCACCCGTCGAGCCGGACAGGCGGTTAGTTCACCCCTCCACTTT	CASSTRRAGQAVSSPLHF
TRBV5-1	TRBJ2-2	large	NA	TGCGCCAGCACCGCCCGGGACCCAGGGATGGGCACCGGGGAGCTGTTTTTT	CASTARDPGMGTGELFF
TRBV5-4	TRBJ2-5	few	TRBD1	TGTGCCAGCAGCTTGGGGACAGGGGACGAGACCCAGTACTTC	CASSLGTGDETQYF